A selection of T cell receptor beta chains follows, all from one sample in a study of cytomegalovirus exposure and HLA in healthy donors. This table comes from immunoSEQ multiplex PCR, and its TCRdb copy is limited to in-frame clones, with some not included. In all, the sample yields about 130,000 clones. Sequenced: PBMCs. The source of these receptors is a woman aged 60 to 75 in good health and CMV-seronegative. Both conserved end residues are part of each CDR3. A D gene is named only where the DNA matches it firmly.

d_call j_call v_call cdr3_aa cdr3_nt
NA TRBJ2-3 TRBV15 CATSRDRLSTDTQYF TGTGCCACCAGCAGAGACAGACTTAGCACAGATACGCAGTATTTT
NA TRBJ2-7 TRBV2 CASRERDEQYF TGTGCCAGCAGGGAGAGGGACGAGCAGTACTTC
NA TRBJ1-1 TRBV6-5 CASSNPGLTPEAFF TGTGCCAGCAGTAACCCGGGACTTACCCCCGAAGCTTTCTTT
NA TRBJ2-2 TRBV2 CASRSENTGELFF TGTGCCAGCAGGTCAGAGAACACCGGGGAGCTGTTTTTT
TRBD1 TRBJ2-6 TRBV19 CASSPPIQGVGANVLTF TGTGCCAGTAGTCCCCCGATACAGGGGGTAGGGGCCAACGTCCTGACTTTC
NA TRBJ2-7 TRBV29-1 CSGRDSSYEQYF TGCAGCGGGAGGGACAGCTCCTACGAGCAGTACTTC
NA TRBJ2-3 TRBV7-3 CASSPNGAIRSDTQYF TGTGCCAGCAGCCCTAATGGGGCTATACGTTCAGATACGCAGTATTTT
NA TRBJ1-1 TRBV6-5 CASSSGQTYTEAFF TGTGCCAGCAGTTCCGGACAGACGTACACTGAAGCTTTCTTT
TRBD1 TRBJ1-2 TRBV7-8 CASSVRTTGSGGYTF TGTGCCAGCAGCGTAAGAACGACAGGGTCCGGTGGCTACACCTTC
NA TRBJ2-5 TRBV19 CASSKPGLQETQYF TGTGCCAGTAGTAAGCCGGGACTGCAAGAGACCCAGTACTTC
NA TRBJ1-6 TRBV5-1 CASSLDSSYNSPLHF TGCGCCAGCAGCTTGGACAGCTCCTATAATTCACCCCTCCACTTT
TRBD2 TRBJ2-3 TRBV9 CASSDSTSGRLTDTQYF TGTGCCAGCAGCGACTCGACTAGCGGACGACTCACAGATACGCAGTATTTT
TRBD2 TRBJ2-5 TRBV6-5 CASRASGVETQYF TGTGCCAGCCGGGCTAGCGGGGTTGAGACCCAGTACTTC
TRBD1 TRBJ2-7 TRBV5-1 CASSLPGQGAYEQYF TGCGCCAGCAGCCTACCGGGACAGGGGGCCTACGAGCAGTACTTC
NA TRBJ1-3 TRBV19 CASLTRGQGNTIYF TGTGCCAGTCTCACCAGGGGACAAGGAAACACCATATATTTT
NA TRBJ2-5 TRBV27 CASSTMQGTLKETQYF TGTGCCAGCAGTACAATGCAGGGTACCTTAAAAGAGACCCAGTACTTC
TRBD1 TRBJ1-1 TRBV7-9 CASSRDQGAIAFF TGTGCCAGCAGCCGTGATCAGGGGGCGATAGCTTTCTTT
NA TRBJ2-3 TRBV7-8 CASIRQGTDTQYF TGTGCCAGCATTCGGCAGGGCACAGATACGCAGTATTTT
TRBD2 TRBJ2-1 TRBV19 CASNPSGRANNEQFF TGTGCCAGTAACCCGAGCGGGAGGGCAAACAATGAGCAGTTCTTC
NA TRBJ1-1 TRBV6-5 CASSLGHNTEAFF TGTGCCAGCAGTCTCGGACATAACACTGAAGCTTTCTTT
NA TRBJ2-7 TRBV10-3 CAISEPQNEQYF TGTGCCATCAGTGAACCACAGAATGAGCAGTACTTC
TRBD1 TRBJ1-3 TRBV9 CASSVGVDRVFGNTIYF TGTGCCAGCAGCGTAGGGGTTGACAGGGTTTTTGGAAACACCATATATTTT
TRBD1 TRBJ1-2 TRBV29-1 CSVRGRDRDVYGYTF TGCAGCGTGAGGGGTCGGGACAGGGATGTATATGGCTACACCTTC
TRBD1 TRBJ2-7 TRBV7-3 CASSLRGGGQYEQYF TGTGCCAGCAGCCTCCGGGGTGGGGGACAGTACGAGCAGTACTTC